This TCR beta chain was recorded in a study of T cell responses to AZD1222 COVID-19 vaccine. Sequenced by immunoSEQ multiplex PCR; TCRdb stores in-frame clones only, minus some. The sample contains 140,000 to 150,000 clones, about 87% of which appear only once. The sample in question was peripheral blood, obtained on day 0 of AZD1222 vaccination. This clonotype was sampled from an adult in good health.

The CDR3, as DNA: TGTGCCAGCTCCGGTTCCAGCGCGTCTGGGGCCAACGTCCTGACTTTC. Translation: CASSGSSASGANVLTF. The rearrangement uses TRBV28 and TRBJ2-6; no clear D. The V and J ends lost 8 bases and 1 base respectively, with 15 bases between them. The CDR3 runs to 16 residues. Germline values: CDR1 MDHEN, CDR2 SYDVKM.